Listed here are 2 T cell receptor beta chains from one sample, sequenced in a study of T cells in Graves' hyperthyroidism and ophthalmopathy. RNA transcripts yielded amplified TCR beta CDR3 regions. First-round RT-PCR with HTBI primers amplified the TCR CDR3 region. TCRdb reprocessed the multiplex PCR reads via MiXCR and lists one record per CDR3 protein. The sample lists about 610,000 distinct CDR3 sequences, around 15% occurring once. Sample: blood. The origin of the receptors is a woman between 40 and 50 years old with Graves' ophthalmopathy.

The table lists this clonotype with many counts. The V and J genes are TRBV2 and TRBJ1-4, with D perhaps matching TRBD1 (6 bases). V was pared by 4 bases and J by 0 bases, with 12 bases between. Germline V gives CDR1 SNHLY, CDR2 FYNNEI. The CDR3 spans 16 residues. In DNA, the CDR3 is TGTGCCAGCAGTGGCAGGGGACTAGCAACTAATGAAAAACTGTTTTTT. Residues: CASSGRGLATNEKLFF.

Only a few counts were recorded for this clonotype. V gene TRBV20-1 combines with J gene TRBJ1-5; 7 bases are shared with TRBD1. This CDR3 is built from 11 residues. The V gene's germline CDR1 is DFQATT and CDR2 SNEGSKA (reference sequence). The CDR3 is CRRGREQPQHF. The CDR3 nucleotides are TGCAGAAGGGGGCGAGAGCAGCCCCAGCATTTT.